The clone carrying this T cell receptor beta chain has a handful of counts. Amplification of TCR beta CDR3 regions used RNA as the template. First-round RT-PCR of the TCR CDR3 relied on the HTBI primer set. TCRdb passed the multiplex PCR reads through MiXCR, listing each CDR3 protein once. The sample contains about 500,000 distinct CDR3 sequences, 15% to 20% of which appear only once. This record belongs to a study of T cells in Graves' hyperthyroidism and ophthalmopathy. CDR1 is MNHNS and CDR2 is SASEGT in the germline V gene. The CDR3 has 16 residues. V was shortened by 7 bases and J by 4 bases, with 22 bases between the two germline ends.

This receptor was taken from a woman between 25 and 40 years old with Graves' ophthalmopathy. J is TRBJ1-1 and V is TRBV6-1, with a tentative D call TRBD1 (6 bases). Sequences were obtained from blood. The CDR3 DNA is TGTGCCAGCACCACTCCCGGACAGAGCTTAGGCACTGAAGCTTTCTTT. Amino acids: CASTTPGQSLGTEAFF.